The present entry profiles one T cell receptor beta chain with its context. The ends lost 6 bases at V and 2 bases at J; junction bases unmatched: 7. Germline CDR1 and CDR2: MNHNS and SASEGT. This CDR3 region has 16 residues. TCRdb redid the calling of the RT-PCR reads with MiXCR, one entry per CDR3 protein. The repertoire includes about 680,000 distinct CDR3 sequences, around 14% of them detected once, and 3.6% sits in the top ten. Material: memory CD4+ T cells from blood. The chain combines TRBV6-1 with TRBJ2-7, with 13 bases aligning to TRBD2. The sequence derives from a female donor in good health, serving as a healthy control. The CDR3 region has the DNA TGTGCCAGCAGCGCTGCCGGGACTAGCGGGGCCTACGAGCAGTACTTC. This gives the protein CASSAAGTSGAYEQYF.